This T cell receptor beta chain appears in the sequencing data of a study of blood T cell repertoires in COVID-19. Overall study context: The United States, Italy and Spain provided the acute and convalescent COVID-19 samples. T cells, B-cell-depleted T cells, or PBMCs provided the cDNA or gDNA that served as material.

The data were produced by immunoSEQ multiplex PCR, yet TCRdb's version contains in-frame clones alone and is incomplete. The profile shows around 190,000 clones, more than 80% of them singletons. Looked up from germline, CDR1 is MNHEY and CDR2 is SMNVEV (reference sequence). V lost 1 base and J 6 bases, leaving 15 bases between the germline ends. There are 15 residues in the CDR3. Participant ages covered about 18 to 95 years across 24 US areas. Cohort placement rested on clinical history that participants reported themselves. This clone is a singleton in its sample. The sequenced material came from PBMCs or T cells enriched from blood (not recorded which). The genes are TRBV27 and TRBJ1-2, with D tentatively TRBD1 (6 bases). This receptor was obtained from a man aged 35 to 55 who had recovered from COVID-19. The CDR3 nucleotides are TGTGCCAGCAGTTTATTGGCAGGGGACGAGGATGGCTACACCTTC. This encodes CASSLLAGDEDGYTF.